This TCR beta chain was retrieved from a study of blood T cells in healthy people across ages (dated by TCRdb to between 2014 and 2017). Background for the entire study: In model experiments, roughly one uniquely barcoded TCR beta cDNA molecule per two T cells was captured by template switching. To avoid experimental bias, donors of different ages were randomly spread across the sequencing lanes. To track age-related changes in TCR beta repertoire diversity, the study relied on deep sequencing normalized with unique cDNA molecular identifiers. The donors were split into four age groups: young (average around 15 years), middle-aged (more than 35), aged (62) and long-lived (under 85). Using the same blood draw, the study looked at two additional independent replicas of 1 million unique cDNA reads for two donors, one aged 18 to 30 and the other aged 80 or older.

Concerning this clonotype: Its antigen remains unidentified. One end of the junction varies from germline; a read error may be responsible.

From the cysteine through the phenylalanine, the CDR3 covers 17 amino acids. The entry retains the CDR3 DNA only, 51 bases that are in frame from base 1. According to the germline V gene, CDR1 reads MDHEN and CDR2 reads SYDVKM. Libraries were constructed by 5' RACE. Sequenced on an Illumina HiSeq 2500. The second PCR ran for roughly 7 to 11 cycles and used a J-beta primer mix along with a sample-barcoded 5' primer. A unique molecular identifier was introduced onto each TCR beta cDNA molecule by a template-switch 5' adaptor carrying 12 random nucleotides. At least 2.5 million CDR3-containing paired-end reads were obtained from each sample. First-strand cDNA synthesis was performed from all RNA using the Mint cDNA synthesis kit, with priming by a TRBC-specific oligonucleotide. Following uracil-DNA glycosylase treatment, all cDNA underwent a first 18-cycle PCR with the universal primers M1SS and BC2_uni_R. Processing in the source paper ran as follows. For normalization, 1 million high-quality reads were randomly selected from each sample, with every read carrying a distinct molecular identifier. Instead of being binned into consensus sequences, reads that shared molecular identifiers were thrown out. MiTCR, run with a Q25 quality threshold and the strictest error-elimination algorithm, handled CDR3 identification, clonotype clustering and error correction. Lower-bound total TCR beta diversity was estimated with a nonparametric unseen species model using Euler transformation. The raw public data were reprocessed by TCRdb itself: fastp quality trimming at Q25, MiXCR clonotype calling, in-frame beta chains only. Under each unique CDR3 protein, matching rows form one entry showing the most common genes and DNA. None of the V and J calls come from the authors' own analysis; TCRdb made them. This sample has 850,000 or so distinct CDR3 sequences in its table, and 29% of those were observed once. In total, the top ten clones hold about 18% of the sample.

Findings and caveats that apply to the study as a whole: Estimates of total diversity based on one million sequenced T cells were regarded as lower bounds and as underestimates. There was a strong correlation between observed TCR beta diversity and the percentage of naive T cells measured by flow cytometry. Observed TCR beta diversity per million T cells fell roughly linearly with age, and a significant reduction was already apparent by age approximately 41. Compared with the aged group, the long-lived group had more naive CD4+ T cells, fewer expanded clones and increased TCR diversity, a pattern suggesting age selection. The CMV infection status of donors was not known, potentially confounding age-related changes in expanded clonotypes. Conclusive comparison of naive and antigen-experienced compartments was prevented by the profiling of bulk unsorted PBMCs.

Donors were roughly 40 systemically healthy Caucasian individuals from Russia aged roughly 6 to 90 years. Each donor gave 9.5 to 10 milliliters of peripheral blood, drawn into EDTA-treated Vacutainer tubes. PBMCs were isolated by Ficoll-Paque density-gradient centrifugation, with at least 6 million obtained per sample. Trizol reagent was used to extract total RNA from PBMCs, with at least 5.5 micrograms per sample. For every donor, flow cytometry on a PBMC aliquot measured the percentage of naive CD45RAhigh/CD27high T cells. This TCR was recovered from a woman over 75 in good health. The material sequenced was blood. The rearranged segments are TRBV28 and TRBJ2-1; the central 7 bases match TRBD1. The CDR3 reads CASSPLGTGVSYNEQLF. The nucleotide sequence reads as follows: TGTGCCAGCAGCCCCCTGGGAACAGGGGTTTCCTACAATGAGCAGCTCTTC.